The 19 T cell receptor beta chains below all came from one sample that was sequenced in a study of blood T cell repertoires in COVID-19 (dated by TCRdb to the early 2020s). The library was produced with the immunoSEQ multiplex PCR assay. The clones in this table, taken by TCRdb from immuneACCESS, are in-frame only. Not every clone is retained; where verified, under half of the shortfall comes from an unresolved V gene, and the cause of the rest is unknown. Present in this sample are about 300,000 clones, 80% to 90% of which were seen just once. The top ten constitute over 3.5% of the sample. The sequenced sample was PBMCs or T cells enriched from blood (not recorded which). The source of these receptors is a man in his thirties or forties who had recovered from COVID-19.

The chain uses TRBV3-1 (or the pseudogene TRBV3-2) and TRBJ1-1, with D possibly matching TRBD1 (5 bases). Per the germline V gene, CDR1 is LGHDT and CDR2 is YNNKEL (reference sequence). The CDR3 is 13 amino acids. Trimming stripped 4 bases from V and 4 bases from J, with 10 bases between. The CDR3 nucleotides read TGTGCCAGCAGCCCCCGACAGCTCACTGAAGCTTTCTTT. It is translated as CASSPRQLTEAFF.

The chain has TRBV5-1 and TRBJ2-3, with TRBD2 matching 7 bases. The ends lost 0 bases at V and 1 base at J; junction bases unmatched: 2. The CDR3 runs 15 residues. CDR1 and CDR2 from the germline V gene are SGHRS and YFSETQ. The CDR3 reads CASSLGLARTDTQYF. In DNA, the CDR3 is TGCGCCAGCAGCTTGGGACTAGCCCGCACAGATACGCAGTATTTT.

The chain is built from TRBV28 and TRBJ1-6; D unresolved. Germline V CDR1 and CDR2: MDHEN, SYDVKM. The CDR3 is 13 residues long. The V gene lost 3 bases and the J gene lost 8 bases, with 8 bases spanning the gap. CDR3 region: CASSFVRDSPLHF. For the CDR3, the DNA is TGTGCCAGCAGTTTTGTACGGGATTCACCCCTCCACTTT.

The count of this clone is one. CDR3 residues: CSASMVRQGQETQYF. The CDR3, as DNA: TGCAGTGCTAGTATGGTGAGACAGGGACAAGAGACCCAGTACTTC. The rearrangement links TRBV20-1 to TRBJ2-5, with 7 bases matching TRBD1. The CDR3 covers 15 residues. V dropped 3 bases and J dropped 2; count of bases not matched to a gene: 9. Germline CDR1 reads DFQATT; CDR2 reads SNEGSKA (reference sequence).

This chain uses TRBV5-6 with TRBJ2-7; tentatively, D is TRBD2 (6 bases). The CDR3 is 14 residues long. Germline-derived CDR1 and CDR2 are SGHDT and YYEEEE. V was cut by 6 bases and J by 7 bases, with 20 bases left in between. As DNA, the CDR3 is TGTGCCAGCACCTCTCTGGCGGGGTTTGAAGAGCAGTACTTC. Amino acids: CASTSLAGFEEQYF.

The chain couples TRBV27 to TRBJ1-6, with TRBD1 as a possible D gene (5 bases). The CDR3 is 18 residues long. V dropped 2 bases and J dropped 3 bases, with 17 bases sitting between them. From germline, CDR1 is MNHEY and CDR2 SMNVEV (reference sequence). The CDR3 DNA is TGTGCCAGCAGTTTAGCCTCAGGGCCTACCATCTATAATTCACCCCTCCACTTT. As protein: CASSLASGPTIYNSPLHF.

This clone was seen only once. The chain couples TRBV6-5 to TRBJ1-3; a possible D gene is TRBD1 (6 bases). Germline CDR1 is MNHEY and CDR2 is SVGAGI. CDR3 length: 15 residues. V was shortened by 7 bases and J by 0 bases, with 13 bases between the two germline ends. The CDR3 bases are TGTGCCAGCAAAGCCGACAGGTCCTCTGGAAACACCATATATTTT. It specifies CASKADRSSGNTIYF.

This chain connects TRBV7-8 to TRBJ1-2, with unresolved D. This CDR3 is built from 14 residues. V was pared by 5 bases and J by 7 bases, with 17 bases between. Germline V gene sequence: CDR1 SGHVS, CDR2 FQNEAQ. CDR3 in amino acids: CASSPILESPGYTF. The CDR3, as DNA: TGTGCCAGCAGCCCTATTCTGGAGTCTCCTGGCTACACCTTC.

The gene calls are TRBV29-1 and TRBJ1-2; the match to TRBD1 covers 7 bases. Germline CDR1 and CDR2: SQVTM and ANQGSEA. J lost 6 bases, V lost 4 bases, and 5 bases had no gene match. This CDR3 is built from 12 residues. The CDR3 here is CSVARQGNGYTF. In DNA, the CDR3 is TGCAGCGTTGCCCGACAGGGAAATGGCTACACCTTC.

The CDR3 bases are TGCGCCAGCAGCCTACACGGACAGGGGGTGAACACTGAAGCTTTCTTT. Translating it yields CASSLHGQGVNTEAFF. The chain has TRBV5-1 and TRBJ1-1, with 10 bases aligning to TRBD1. Germline trimming cut 4 bases from V and 0 bases from J; bases unmatched to any gene: 6. In germline, CDR1 is SGHRS, CDR2 YFSETQ. CDR3 length equals 16 residues.

The sample holds one count of this clone. Written as DNA, the CDR3 is TGTGCCAGCAGTGGCGGGGACTGGGTCACAGATACGCAGTATTTT. It codes for CASSGGDWVTDTQYF. The V call is TRBV28, the J call TRBJ2-3, with D perhaps TRBD2 (6 bases). The V end was cut by 5 bases, the J end by 2 bases, with 14 bases between. This CDR3 contains 15 residues. The germline V gene encodes CDR1 MDHEN and CDR2 SYDVKM.

This clone was observed a single time. J is TRBJ2-1 and V is TRBV19; TRBD2 aligns across 10 bases. This CDR3 is 21 amino acids long. Germline V CDR1 and CDR2: LNHDA, SQIVND (reference sequence). The junction had 22 bases not matched to a gene; V was cut back by 4 bases and J by 4 bases. CDR3 in amino acids: CASSTRFSLAGTIGDYNEQFF. The CDR3 nucleotides are TGTGCCAGTAGTACCCGATTTTCACTAGCGGGGACGATTGGGGATTACAATGAGCAGTTCTTC.

The J gene is TRBJ1-3, the V gene TRBV5-1, with D maybe TRBD1 (5 bases). V lost 2 bases to trimming and J lost 0 bases, with 9 bases between them. In germline, CDR1 is SGHRS, CDR2 YFSETQ. The CDR3 loop spans 15 amino acids. Written as DNA, the CDR3 is TGCGCCAGCAGCTTCGGGGGTTTCTCTGGAAACACCATATATTTT. This translates into CASSFGGFSGNTIYF.

The chain combines TRBV27 with TRBJ1-1, with D perhaps TRBD1 (6 bases). Germline V lookup: CDR1 MNHEY, CDR2 SMNVEV (reference sequence). CDR3 size: 16 residues. Trimming stripped 3 bases from V and 1 base from J, with 15 bases between. CDR3 region: CASSLFPDRTNTEAFF. In DNA, the CDR3 is TGTGCCAGCAGTTTGTTTCCCGACAGGACGAACACTGAAGCTTTCTTT.

The sample holds a few counts of this clone. The V call is TRBV24-1, the J call TRBJ2-1; TRBD1 might be the D (5 bases). This CDR3 has 15 residues. V was cut by 5 bases and J by 2 bases, with 12 bases left in between. CDR1 is KGHDR and CDR2 is SFDVKD in the germline V gene. The CDR3, as DNA: TGTGCCACCAGTGCCCTAGGGGATACCTACAATGAGCAGTTCTTC. Residues: CATSALGDTYNEQFF.

The chain links TRBV2 to TRBJ2-3, with 10 bases that match TRBD1. J lost 7 bases, V lost 6 bases, and 13 bases had no gene match. There are 16 residues in the CDR3. Germline V CDR1 and CDR2: SNHLY, FYNNEI. CDR3: CASSQWAGTGVNTQYF. DNA for the CDR3: TGTGCCAGCAGCCAGTGGGCCGGGACAGGGGTGAATACGCAGTATTTT.

This chain connects TRBV7-6 to TRBJ2-7; D not certain. In germline, CDR1 is SGHVS, CDR2 FNYEAQ. CDR3 length: 15 residues. V was clipped by 1 base and J by 0 bases, with 10 bases between them. CDR3 coding DNA: TGTGCCAGCAGCTTAGATCCCGGTTACTCCTACGAGCAGTACTTC. Amino acid sequence: CASSLDPGYSYEQYF. The full variable domain, rest sourced from reference TRBV7-6 and TRBJ2-7, is GAGVSQSPRYKVTKRGQDVALRCDPISGHVSLYWYRQALGQGPEFLTYFNYEAQQDKSGLPNDRFSAERPEGSISTLTIQRTEQRDSAMYRCASSLDPGYSYEQYFGPGTRLTVT.

The J gene is TRBJ2-2, the V gene TRBV24-1, with a weak D call TRBD1 (5 bases). The germline CDR1 and CDR2 sequences are KGHDR and SFDVKD. This CDR3 has 16 residues. V dropped 0 bases and J dropped 5 bases, with 12 bases sitting between them. The CDR3 here is CATSDLSREGTGELFF. In nucleotides, the CDR3 is TGTGCCACCAGTGATTTGTCCAGGGAAGGTACCGGGGAGCTGTTTTTT.

The chain links TRBV28 to TRBJ2-7; tentative D call: TRBD1 (6 bases). Germline V gene sequence: CDR1 MDHEN, CDR2 SYDVKM. The germline V and J ends were trimmed by 2 bases and 4 bases, with 15 bases remaining between them. CDR3 length: 15 amino acids. The DNA for the CDR3 is TGTGCCAGCAGTTTAAGCAGGGGCCCCTCGTACGAGCAGTACTTC. Protein product: CASSLSRGPSYEQYF.